A single sample gave rise to the 12 T cell receptor beta chains below, sequenced in a study of T cells and Merkel cell carcinoma outcomes. Repertoires were generated with immunoSEQ multiplex PCR, while TCRdb's copy carries only in-frame clones and drops some. The data hold 3,000 to 3,500 clones, with 60% to 80% observed a single time. The sequencing input was tumor tissue from Merkel cell carcinoma. The receptors here all came from a human donor with Merkel cell carcinoma.

This clone was counted a single time. The chain carries TRBV29-1 and TRBJ2-2, with 8 positions matching TRBD1. CDR3 length equals 16 residues. Germline CDR1 and CDR2: SQVTM and ANQGSEA. V lost 0 bases to trimming and J lost 4 bases; unmatched junction nucleotides: 7. The DNA of the CDR3 is TGCAGCGTTGAAGATCTGGGCAGGGGGCGCACCGGGGAGCTGTTTTTT. It yields the protein CSVEDLGRGRTGELFF.

The V call is TRBV14, the J call TRBJ2-3; perhaps D is TRBD1 or TRBD2 (6 bases each). Germline lookup yields CDR1 SGHDN and CDR2 FVKESK. Trimming shortened V by 2 bases and J by 6 bases, and 27 bases separated the two germline ends. The CDR3 has 19 residues. CDR3 sequence (DNA): TGTGCCAGCAGCCAATGGTCGCTGGACAGACCTCTAGGAGGGGATACGCAGTATTTT. Translation gives CASSQWSLDRPLGGDTQYF. Full variable domain (outside the CDR3, taken from reference TRBV14 and TRBJ2-3): EAGVTQFPSHSVIEKGQTVTLRCDPISGHDNLYWYRRVMGKEIKFLLHFVKESKQDESGMPNNRFLAERTGGTYSTLKVQPAELEDSGVYFCASSQWSLDRPLGGDTQYFGPGTRLTVL.

The rearrangement uses TRBV28 and TRBJ2-3; D not resolved. Trimming left V 2 bases short and J 5 bases short, with 5 bases between. Germline V CDR1 and CDR2: MDHEN, SYDVKM. This CDR3 is built from 12 residues. The DNA for the CDR3 is TGTGCCAGCAGTTTAAGGATAGATACGCAGTATTTT. Its protein is CASSLRIDTQYF.

The chain uses TRBV7-9 and TRBJ1-1; TRBD1 matches 7 bases. V gave up 5 bases and J gave up 7 bases; unmatched junction bases: 4. The CDR3 length is 12 residues. Germline CDR1 and CDR2: SEHNR and FQNEAQ (reference sequence). CDR3 DNA sequence: TGTGCCAGCAGCCGAGACAGGGTTGAAGCTTTCTTT. This encodes CASSRDRVEAFF.

V gene TRBV28 combines with J gene TRBJ2-5; perhaps TRBD2 as D (6 bases). CDR3 length: 17 residues. Trimming pared 3 bases from V and 6 bases from J, leaving 23 bases between. In germline, CDR1 is MDHEN, CDR2 SYDVKM. CDR3 sequence reads: CASSFRPQAGGLQTQYF. The CDR3 coding sequence is TGTGCCAGCAGTTTTCGGCCACAAGCGGGTGGTTTACAGACCCAGTACTTC.

The chain couples TRBV5-4 to TRBJ2-3; D unclear. V was clipped by 3 bases and J by 4 bases, with 12 bases between them. The CDR3 is 14 amino acids. Per germline, CDR1 SGHNT and CDR2 YYREEE (reference sequence). The CDR3 nucleotides read TGTGCCAGCAGCTCAAAGGACGGATCAGATACGCAGTATTTT. It encodes CASSSKDGSDTQYF.

The chain links TRBV4-1 to TRBJ2-1; TRBD1 agrees at 9 bases. The CDR3 runs 14 residues. Germline CDR1 and CDR2: MGHRA and YSYEKL. The V gene end was trimmed by 1 base and the J gene end by 12 bases; junction bases not matched to a gene: 7. CDR3 in DNA: TGCGCCAGCAGCCAAGGCCGGGACAGGGAACCGCAGTTCTTC. Translating it yields CASSQGRDREPQFF.

The V call is TRBV18, the J call TRBJ1-6; 8 positions match TRBD1. The germline CDR1 and CDR2 sequences are KGHSH and LQKENI. CDR3 size: 15 residues. The V and J ends lost 3 bases and 7 bases, in that order; junction bases with no gene match: 5. For the CDR3, the DNA is TGTGCCAGCTCACCGAAAACAGGGGGAAATTCACCCCTCCACTTT. Its translation is CASSPKTGGNSPLHF.

The rearrangement joins TRBV9 to TRBJ2-7, with unresolved D. Germline values: CDR1 SGDLS, CDR2 YYNGEE. The V gene lost 4 bases and the J gene lost 3 bases, with 14 bases spanning the gap. This CDR3 spans 14 amino acids. CDR3 nucleotides: TGTGCCAGCAGCCCTCGGGTCTCCGTCTACGAGCAGTACTTC. It encodes CASSPRVSVYEQYF.

V usage is TRBV7-8 and J usage is TRBJ1-2; 8 bases align to TRBD1. The germline CDR1 and CDR2 sequences are SGHVS and FQNEAQ. V was clipped by 5 bases and J by 8 bases; unmatched bases: 4. The CDR3 extends over 12 amino acids. The chain's CDR3 is CASSPTGDGYTF. The CDR3 DNA follows: TGTGCCAGCAGCCCGACAGGGGACGGCTACACCTTC. The variable domain in full, completed from reference TRBV7-8 and TRBJ1-2, reads GAGVSQSPRYKVAKRGQDVALRCDPISGHVSLFWYQQALGQGPEFLTYFQNEAQLDKSGLPSDRFFAERPEGSVSTLKIQRTQQEDSAVYLCASSPTGDGYTFGSGTRLTVV.

Worth noting for this clone: An end of the junction differs from the germline gene, which may be a read error. Distinct nucleotide sequences in the sample also encode this CDR3. The chain has TRBV7-9 and TRBJ2-7; D may be TRBD1 (6 bases). The V gene's germline CDR1 is SEHNR and CDR2 FQNEAQ (reference sequence). The CDR3 has 16 amino acids. CDR3: CASSLGRGFFDYEQYF. The CDR3 DNA reads as TGTGCCAGTAGCTTAGGAAGGGGGTTTTTCGACTACGAGCAGTACTTC.

V and J are TRBV14 and TRBJ2-3, with 8 bases matching TRBD2. Germline V gene data show CDR1 as SGHDN and CDR2 as FVKESK. V was pared by 4 bases and J by 4 bases, with 13 bases of the junction left unmatched. The CDR3 totals 17 residues. This chain's CDR3 is CASSPSRGGRLADTQYF. CDR3 nucleotide sequence: TGTGCCAGCAGCCCCTCCCGCGGGGGGCGGTTGGCAGATACGCAGTATTTT.